This TCR beta chain was profiled in a study of OX40 agonist ivuxolimab in advanced cancers. Background on the study: The treatment was a fully human IgG2 OX40 agonist, ivuxolimab.

TCRdb's table, derived via immunoSEQ multiplex PCR, lists solely in-frame clones and lacks some. The sample records approximately 82,000 clones, 86% being singletons. In the case of this clone: Its antigen is undetermined.

Study outcomes and limitations: Among the lowest peripheral clonal expansion occurred in 0.1-3.0 mg/kg partial responders. A proportion of nonresponders additionally exhibited low normalized T-cell clonal expansion. At doses 0.1 to 3.0 mg/kg, CD4+ and CD8+ clones expanded.

The material sequenced was CD4+ or CD8+ T cells sorted from blood, taken in a trial of the OX40 agonist ivuxolimab. The clonotype comes from an adult with an advanced solid tumor such as melanoma, head and neck, liver or kidney cancer.

CDR3 nucleotide sequence: TGTGCCAGCTCACGGGATTTGGCCGTCTCCTACGAGCAGTACTTC. Its translation is CASSRDLAVSYEQYF. The rearrangement joins TRBV18 to TRBJ2-7; D uncertain. The length of the CDR3 is 15 residues. V was clipped by 4 bases and J by 0 bases, with 13 bases between them. Germline CDR1 reads KGHSH; CDR2 reads LQKENI.